This entry lists 29 T cell receptor beta chains sequenced from one sample in a study of cytomegalovirus exposure and HLA in healthy donors. Amplification used 60 Vbeta primers and 13 Jbeta primers. Data came from immunoSEQ multiplex PCR; TCRdb stores just in-frame clones and leaves some out. This table holds approximately 110,000 clones. Sequenced input: PBMCs. Receptor source: a man aged 40-49 years in good health and CMV-seropositive.

The chain links TRBV5-1 to TRBJ2-7; D possibly corresponds to TRBD1 (6 bases). Germline CDR1 reads SGHRS; CDR2 reads YFSETQ. The CDR3 loop spans 15 amino acids. The V and J ends lost 0 bases and 1 base respectively, with 11 bases between them. CDR3 protein: CASSLAAGVSYEQYF. In DNA form, the CDR3 reads TGCGCCAGCAGCTTGGCGGCAGGGGTGTCCTACGAGCAGTACTTC.

The chain has TRBV13 and TRBJ2-7, with D possibly matching TRBD1 (5 bases). The V and J ends lost 4 bases and 0 bases respectively, with 13 bases between them. The CDR3 has 15 amino acids. CDR1 PRHDT and CDR2 FYEKMQ come from the germline V gene (reference sequence). This CDR3 is CASSYAGPSSYEQYF. In DNA, the CDR3 is TGTGCCAGCAGCTACGCAGGGCCCAGCTCCTACGAGCAGTACTTC. Using reference TRBV13 and TRBJ2-7 for the parts outside the CDR3, the full variable domain is AAGVIQSPRHLIKEKRETATLKCYPIPRHDTVYWYQQGPGQDPQFLISFYEKMQSDKGSIPDRFSAQQFSDYHSELNMSSLELGDSALYFCASSYAGPSSYEQYFGPGTRLTVT.

The chain joins TRBV6-5 to TRBJ2-5; 9 bases agree with TRBD1. This CDR3 contains 13 residues. Germline V gives CDR1 MNHEY, CDR2 SVGAGI. V trimming: 5 bases; J trimming: 11 bases; junction bases outside the gene matches: 9. The CDR3 loop is CASSARDREEQYF. The CDR3 DNA is TGTGCCAGCAGTGCCCGGGACAGGGAAGAGCAGTACTTC.

The CDR3 DNA reads as TGTGCCAGCAGCCAAGAATACGGTAGACAGGTTAAAGAGACCCAGTACTTC. This codes for CASSQEYGRQVKETQYF. The V gene is TRBV14, the J gene TRBJ2-5; weak D call: TRBD1 (6 bases). Germline lookup yields CDR1 SGHDN and CDR2 FVKESK. The CDR3 consists of 17 residues. V was shortened by 0 bases and J by 3 bases, with 17 bases between the two germline ends. Looking up the rest from reference TRBV14 and TRBJ2-5 gives the full variable domain: EAGVTQFPSHSVIEKGQTVTLRCDPISGHDNLYWYRRVMGKEIKFLLHFVKESKQDESGMPNNRFLAERTGGTYSTLKVQPAELEDSGVYFCASSQEYGRQVKETQYFGPGTRLLVL.

The chain is built from TRBV7-2 and TRBJ1-2; 7 bases map to TRBD1. The length of the CDR3 is 14 residues. Germline V gives CDR1 SGHTA, CDR2 FQGNSA. V gave up 5 bases and J gave up 2 bases; unmatched junction bases: 5. The DNA of the CDR3 is TGTGCCAGCAGCCCTCCGGGACAGAACTATGGCTACACCTTC. Translated, it gives CASSPPGQNYGYTF.

This chain joins TRBV19 and TRBJ1-5; D gene uncertain. CDR3 length: 14 amino acids. Trimming shortened V by 3 bases and J by 4 bases, and 10 bases separated the two germline ends. Germline values: CDR1 LNHDA, CDR2 SQIVND (reference sequence). DNA of the CDR3: TGTGCCAGTAGTATGGTCGCTACTAATCAGCCCCAGCATTTT. This gives the protein CASSMVATNQPQHF.

V and J are TRBV29-1 and TRBJ2-1; TRBD1 matches 7 bases. V lost 6 bases and J lost 6; bases outside the gene matches: 11. CDR1 SQVTM and CDR2 ANQGSEA come from the germline V gene. The CDR3 consists of 14 residues. CDR3 in DNA: TGCAGCGTAGACCGGGACAGCAGATCCAATGAGCAGTTCTTC. Amino acids: CSVDRDSRSNEQFF.

The chain uses TRBV5-1 and TRBJ2-1, with D possibly matching TRBD2 (6 bases). CDR3 size: 15 residues. V lost 3 bases and J 0 bases, leaving 10 bases between the germline ends. Germline V lookup: CDR1 SGHRS, CDR2 YFSETQ. In DNA form, the CDR3 reads TGCGCCAGCAGCTCCGGGACTTCCTCCTACAATGAGCAGTTCTTC. Encoded protein: CASSSGTSSYNEQFF.

The gene calls are TRBV7-3 and TRBJ2-3; 10 bases are shared with TRBD2. The germline gives CDR1 SGHTA, CDR2 FQGTGA. After removal of 5 bases from V and 1 base from J, the junction contained 3 bases not matched to a gene. The CDR3 runs 15 residues. DNA of the CDR3: TGTGCCAGCAGCCCTAGCGGGAGAGGCACAGATACGCAGTATTTT. Protein: CASSPSGRGTDTQYF.

The rearrangement links TRBV10-3 to TRBJ2-2; 9 bases match TRBD2. Germline CDR1 is ENHRY and CDR2 is SYGVKD. The CDR3 spans 18 residues. The ends lost 4 bases at V and 2 bases at J; junction bases unmatched: 11. Here the CDR3 DNA reads TGTGCCATCAGTGGAGGGGGGTTAGCGGGAGATAACACCGGGGAGCTGTTTTTT. It specifies CAISGGGLAGDNTGELFF.

The chain recombines TRBV18 with TRBJ1-2; 9 bases agree with TRBD1. The CDR3 has 16 residues. Looked up from germline, CDR1 is KGHSH and CDR2 is LQKENI. Unmatched junction bases numbered 5, after V lost 0 bases and J lost 3 bases. CDR3 nucleotide sequence: TGTGCCAGCTCACCACCGGGGGACAGGGTTGACTATGGCTACACCTTC. It encodes CASSPPGDRVDYGYTF. Combining the CDR3 with reference TRBV18 and TRBJ1-2 gives the whole variable domain NAGVMQNPRHLVRRRGQEARLRCSPMKGHSHVYWYRQLPEEGLKFMVYLQKENIIDESGMPKERFSAEFPKEGPSILRIQQVVRGDSAAYFCASSPPGDRVDYGYTFGSGTRLTVV.

This chain links TRBV13 with TRBJ2-7; possibly TRBD1 for D (7 bases). CDR3 size: 13 residues. Germline lookup yields CDR1 PRHDT and CDR2 FYEKMQ (reference sequence). V dropped 5 bases and J dropped 7 bases, with 15 bases sitting between them. CDR3 sequence reads: CASSSSGGREQYF. CDR3 coding DNA: TGTGCCAGCAGCAGTTCAGGGGGGAGGGAGCAGTACTTC.

The chain combines TRBV27 with TRBJ1-2; D not certain. The germline V gene has CDR1 MNHEY and CDR2 SMNVEV (reference sequence). The CDR3 totals 12 residues. The V end was cut by 5 bases, the J end by 5 bases, with 9 bases between. CDR3 nucleotides: TGTGCCAGCAGTGACCGGGGTTATGGCTACACCTTC. It is translated as CASSDRGYGYTF.

V is TRBV2 and J is TRBJ2-7; 11 nucleotides match TRBD2. The CDR3 covers 14 residues. Germline CDR1 SNHLY, CDR2 FYNNEI. V was pared by 6 bases and J by 3 bases, with 4 bases of the junction left unmatched. The CDR3 sequence is CASSGTSGNYEQYF. CDR3 bases: TGTGCCAGCAGCGGGACTAGCGGAAACTACGAGCAGTACTTC.

The chain has TRBV7-2 and TRBJ2-1, with D possibly being TRBD2 (5 bases). CDR1 is SGHTA and CDR2 is FQGNSA in the germline V gene. V was cut by 5 bases and J by 15 bases, with 14 bases left in between. The CDR3 is 11 amino acids. This CDR3 reads CASSLGGGLFF. The CDR3 region has the DNA TGTGCCAGCAGCCTCGGAGGCGGTCTGTTCTTC.

The CDR3 loop reads CASRAGQYSALHF. The CDR3 DNA sequence: TGTGCCAGCAGGGCCGGACAGTATTCCGCCCTCCACTTT. The chain is built from TRBV6-1 and TRBJ1-6, with a tentative D call TRBD1 (6 bases). V lost 6 bases and J 14 bases, leaving 17 bases between the germline ends. Germline V gene data show CDR1 as MNHNS and CDR2 as SASEGT. The CDR3 is made up of 13 amino acids.

The chain uses TRBV5-1 and TRBJ2-5, with D possibly matching TRBD1 (8 bases). The germline V gene encodes CDR1 SGHRS and CDR2 YFSETQ. The length of the CDR3 is 13 residues. V was clipped by 8 bases and J by 5 bases, with 16 bases between them. As DNA, the CDR3 is TGCGCCAGTATGACAGGGGAGGGGGAGACCCAGTACTTC. It specifies CASMTGEGETQYF.

CDR3: CASSLPGQPNYEQYF. The CDR3 nucleotides are TGTGCCAGCAGTTTACCGGGACAGCCTAACTACGAGCAGTACTTC. The chain recombines TRBV28 with TRBJ2-7, with 7 nucleotides matching TRBD1. CDR3 size: 15 residues. The V and J ends lost 2 bases and 3 bases, in that order; junction bases with no gene match: 7. The germline gives CDR1 MDHEN, CDR2 SYDVKM.

This chain links TRBV28 with TRBJ1-1, with TRBD1 identical over 8 bases. Germline values: CDR1 MDHEN, CDR2 SYDVKM. The ends lost 8 bases at V and 4 bases at J; junction bases unmatched: 9. CDR3 length equals 14 residues. The CDR3 bases are TGTGCCAGCCGGCCGACAGGGGTATCCACTGAAGCTTTCTTT. Its protein product is CASRPTGVSTEAFF.

The chain uses TRBV6-5 and TRBJ2-1; possibly TRBD2 for D (6 bases). V lost 7 bases and J 6 bases, leaving 19 bases between the germline ends. The germline V gene has CDR1 MNHEY and CDR2 SVGAGI. The CDR3 extends over 15 amino acids. CDR3 sequence: CASTPGLAILNEQFF. In DNA, the CDR3 is TGTGCCAGCACTCCGGGACTGGCAATTCTCAATGAGCAGTTCTTC.

The chain employs TRBV5-5 and TRBJ1-1; weak D call: TRBD1 (5 bases). Germline V CDR1 and CDR2: SGHKS, YYEKEE (reference sequence). V was pared by 5 bases and J by 5 bases, with 16 bases between. This CDR3 has 14 residues. CDR3 DNA: TGTGCCAGCAGATATCAGGGTTTGGGGACTGAAGCTTTCTTT. This translates into CASRYQGLGTEAFF.

This rearrangement joins TRBV27 to TRBJ2-3, with D unresolved. V was shortened by 5 bases and J by 3 bases, with 21 bases between the two germline ends. Per germline, CDR1 MNHEY and CDR2 SMNVEV (reference sequence). The CDR3 extends over 17 amino acids. CDR3 residues: CASSLRVKPSETDTQYF. The CDR3 DNA reads as TGTGCCAGCAGTCTACGCGTGAAACCGTCCGAGACAGATACGCAGTATTTT.

V usage is TRBV5-1 and J usage is TRBJ1-1; TRBD1 might be the D (5 bases). The CDR3 loop spans 15 amino acids. Trimming stripped 0 bases from V and 3 bases from J, with 12 bases between. Germline CDR1 is SGHRS and CDR2 is YFSETQ. The CDR3 bases are TGCGCCAGCAGCTTGGACCAGGGAGGTTACACTGAAGCTTTCTTT. Translated: CASSLDQGGYTEAFF. The full variable domain, its missing parts supplied by reference TRBV5-1 and TRBJ1-1, is KAGVTQTPRYLIKTRGQQVTLSCSPISGHRSVSWYQQTPGQGLQFLFEYFSETQRNKGNFPGRFSGRQFSNSRSEMNVSTLELGDSALYLCASSLDQGGYTEAFFGQGTRLTVV.

The chain employs TRBV9 and TRBJ2-7, with 9 bases that match TRBD1. Trimming removed 4 bases from V and 2 bases from J; junction bases left unmatched: 7. The CDR3 runs to 15 residues. CDR1 is SGDLS and CDR2 is YYNGEE in the germline V gene. The CDR3 DNA reads as TGTGCCAGCAGCCCCCTCGGGACAGGGACCTACGAGCAGTACTTC. Translating it yields CASSPLGTGTYEQYF.

J is TRBJ2-5 and V is TRBV6-4; TRBD2 agrees at 11 bases. CDR3 length equals 17 residues. V shed 4 bases, J shed 3 bases, and the junction held 10 bases outside the gene matches. Per the germline V gene, CDR1 is MRHNA and CDR2 is SNTAGT. The CDR3 region has the DNA TGTGCCAGCAGTGGAGGGCTAAAGACTAGCGGGAAAGAGACCCAGTACTTC. This translates into CASSGGLKTSGKETQYF.

The chain uses TRBV7-3 and TRBJ2-2; 7 nucleotides match TRBD1. V lost 1 base and J lost 7; bases outside the gene matches: 0. The CDR3 is 13 residues long. Germline V gene data show CDR1 as SGHTA and CDR2 as FQGTGA. The CDR3 DNA follows: TGTGCCAGCAGCTTAAACAGGGGCGGGGAGCTGTTTTTT. Encoded protein: CASSLNRGGELFF.

The chain joins TRBV29-1 to TRBJ2-7, with 14 positions matching TRBD2. Looked up from germline, CDR1 is SQVTM and CDR2 is ANQGSEA. With V trimmed by 6 bases and J by 6 bases, 10 bases remained unmatched. The CDR3 totals 15 residues. The CDR3 loop reads CSVAMLGLAGAEQYF. As DNA, the CDR3 is TGCAGCGTGGCGATGCTGGGACTAGCGGGAGCCGAGCAGTACTTC.

For this clone: The junction departs from the called germline gene at one end, perhaps through a read error. The rearrangement uses TRBV7-9 and TRBJ2-7; 7 bases are shared with TRBD1. Germline V gene lookup returns CDR1 SEHNR and CDR2 FQNEAQ (reference sequence). The CDR3 has 14 amino acids. This CDR3 reads CASSLEGASHEQYF. The CDR3 coding sequence is TGTGCCAGCAGCTTAGAGGGGGCCTCCCACGAGCAGTACTTC.

The chain combines TRBV5-1 with TRBJ2-1; TRBD2 agrees at 11 bases. V shed 0 bases, J shed 9 bases, and the junction held 5 bases outside the gene matches. The CDR3 spans 15 residues. CDR1 SGHRS and CDR2 YFSETQ come from the germline V gene. The CDR3 region is CASSLGTSGQGEQFF. CDR3 DNA sequence: TGCGCCAGCAGCTTGGGGACTAGCGGGCAGGGTGAGCAGTTCTTC.